Reported below is one T cell receptor (beta chain). What it binds is not known. The TRB cDNA libraries were prepared by 5' RACE with UMI labels. TCRdb reprocessed the 5' RACE reads, with one entry per CDR3 protein and no DNA. Here the sample table reports 84,000 or so distinct CDR3 sequences. This specimen comes from a study of CXCR3-negative and CXCR3-positive naive CD8 T cells. General study points: CXCR3-negative naive cells had less hydrophobic TRB CDR3s than did CXCR3-positive naive cells.

The CDR3 spans 15 residues. Germline V lookup: CDR1 LGHNA, CDR2 YNFKEQ. The sample comprised naive CXCR3+ CD8+ T cells from blood. Subset here: CD45RO-CCR7+CD27+CD95- naive CD8+ T cells expressing CXCR3 (TNR3+). The receptor's source is a human donor in good health. Some clones in this sample may be carry-over from other donors' samples. The rearrangement joins TRBV4-2 to TRBJ2-7; TCRdb's D call of TRBD2 is untestable without DNA. CDR3 amino acids: CASSQAPAGGVEQYF.